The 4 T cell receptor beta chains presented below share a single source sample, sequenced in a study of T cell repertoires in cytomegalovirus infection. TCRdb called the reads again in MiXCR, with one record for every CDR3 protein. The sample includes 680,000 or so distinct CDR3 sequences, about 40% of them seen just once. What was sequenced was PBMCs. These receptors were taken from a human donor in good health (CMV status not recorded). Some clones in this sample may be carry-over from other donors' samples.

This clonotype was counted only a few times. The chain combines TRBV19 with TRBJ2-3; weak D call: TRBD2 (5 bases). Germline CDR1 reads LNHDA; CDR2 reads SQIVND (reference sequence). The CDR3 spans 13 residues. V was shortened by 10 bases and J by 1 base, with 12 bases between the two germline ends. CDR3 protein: CATQRGGTDTQYF. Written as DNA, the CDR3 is TGTGCCACCCAACGGGGTGGCACAGATACGCAGTATTTT. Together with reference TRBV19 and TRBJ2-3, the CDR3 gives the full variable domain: DGGITQSPKYLFRKEGQNVTLSCEQNLNHDAMYWYRQDPGQGLRLIYYSQIVNDFQKGDIAEGYSVSREKKESFPLTVTSAQKNPTAFYLCATQRGGTDTQYFGPGTRLTVL.

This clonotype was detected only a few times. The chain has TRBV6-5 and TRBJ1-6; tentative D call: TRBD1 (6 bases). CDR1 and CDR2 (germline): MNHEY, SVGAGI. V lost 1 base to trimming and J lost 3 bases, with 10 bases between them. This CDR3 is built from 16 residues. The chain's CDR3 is CASSYFRQVYNSPLHF. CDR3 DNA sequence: TGTGCCAGCAGTTACTTCCGACAGGTCTATAATTCACCCCTCCACTTT.

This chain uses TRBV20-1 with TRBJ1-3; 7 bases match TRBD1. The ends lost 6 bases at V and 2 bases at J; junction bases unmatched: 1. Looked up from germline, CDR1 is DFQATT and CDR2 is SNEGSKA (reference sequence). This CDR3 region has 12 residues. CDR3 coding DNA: TGCAGTGCACAGGGGCCTGGAAACACCATATATTTT. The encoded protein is CSAQGPGNTIYF.

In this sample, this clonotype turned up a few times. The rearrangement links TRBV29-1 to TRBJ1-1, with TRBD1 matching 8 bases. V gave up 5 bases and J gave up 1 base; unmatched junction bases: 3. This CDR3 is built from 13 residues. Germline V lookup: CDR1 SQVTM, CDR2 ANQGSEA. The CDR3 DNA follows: TGCAGCGTTCTCGGGACAGGGAACACTGAAGCTTTCTTT. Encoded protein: CSVLGTGNTEAFF.